This entry describes one T cell receptor beta chain. Its antigen is still unknown. The V end was cut by 4 bases, the J end by 0 bases, with 22 bases between. The CDR3 totals 19 residues. The germline V gene has CDR1 SGHRS and CDR2 YFSETQ. This sample is drawn from a study of T cell responses to AZD1222 COVID-19 vaccine. The study's findings and limits: Spike-specific TCR breadth and depth grew following two AZD1222 doses.

Sequenced by immunoSEQ multiplex PCR; TCRdb stores in-frame clones only, minus some. The profile shows 100,000 to 150,000 clones, 89% of them singletons. The rearrangement uses TRBV5-1 and TRBJ2-2, with D possibly TRBD2 on 6 matching bases. The starting material was peripheral blood, obtained on day 0 of AZD1222 vaccination. The receptor was isolated from an adult in good health. The DNA of the CDR3 is TGCGCCAGCAGCCCGGGGTGGGCTAGCGCTTATTCGAACACCGGGGAGCTGTTTTTT. Translation gives CASSPGWASAYSNTGELFF.